This TCR beta chain is from a study of blood T cells in healthy people across ages. Overall study: When template switching was applied, about one barcoded beta molecule was captured per two T cells.

Germline values: CDR1 SNHLY, CDR2 FYNNEI. Trimming removed 8 bases at V and 0 bases at J, with 13 bases between. The CDR3 spans 14 residues. Per sample, no less than 6 micrograms of total RNA were extracted. Study findings and constraints: Estimated diversity that came from one million T cells was considered an underestimate.

About this clonotype: The antigen is undetermined.

With a J-beta primer mix and a sample-barcoded 5' primer, a second PCR ran roughly 6 to 11 cycles. Each of the samples gave a minimum of 3 million paired-end reads that contained CDR3. TCRdb reprocessed the 5' RACE reads with MiXCR, giving one entry per CDR3 protein. The data contain around 990,000 distinct CDR3 sequences, roughly two fifths of them seen just once; the ten biggest clones take up over 10%. This clonotype originated in a man younger than 30 in good health. V and J are TRBV2 and TRBJ1-1, with D maybe TRBD1 (5 bases). The sequenced material came from blood. CDR3 sequence reads: CASATGGMNTEAFF. As DNA, the CDR3 is TGTGCCAGCGCTACAGGCGGCATGAACACTGAAGCTTTCTTT.